This T cell receptor beta chain was obtained from a study of T-cell reconstitution after alpha-beta-depleted transplantation in children. Trimming shortened V by 8 bases and J by 1 base, and 16 bases separated the two germline ends. Germline V gives CDR1 MNHNS, CDR2 SASEGT. This CDR3 spans 15 amino acids. The authors prepared the TCRbeta library with unique molecular identifiers. A single record per CDR3 protein comes from TCRdb applying MiXCR to the PCR reads. The table has around 71,000 distinct CDR3 sequences, about 7.3% seen once. A note on this clonotype: One base away lies a much larger clone, so this may be a sequencing read error.

The chain employs TRBV6-1 and TRBJ2-3; D is unclear. This sequence was found in a human donor who donated a stem cell graft to a child with acute lymphoblastic leukemia. Sequenced material: PBMCs from the stem cell graft donor, taken from the stem cell graft. The CDR3 DNA is TGTGCCAGCCGGATTGATGGATCTGGCACAGATACGCAGTATTTT. Translation gives CASRIDGSGTDTQYF.